These 2 T cell receptor beta chains were sequenced from one sample in a study of blood T cell repertoires in COVID-19. TCRdb keeps only in-frame clones here, not all; method: immunoSEQ multiplex PCR. The profile shows over 200,000 clones, around four fifths of them singletons. Material: peripheral blood. The receptors originated from a man older than 75 with acute or convalescent COVID-19.

The chain couples TRBV3-1 (or the pseudogene TRBV3-2) to TRBJ2-2; 10 bases fit TRBD1. Trimming cost V 1 base and J 5 bases; bases outside gene matches: 1. Per germline, CDR1 LGHDT and CDR2 YNNKEL (reference sequence). The CDR3 spans 15 residues. This CDR3 is CASSQGQGATGELFF. The DNA for the CDR3 is TGTGCCAGCAGCCAAGGACAGGGGGCGACCGGGGAGCTGTTTTTT.

The chain carries TRBV29-1 and TRBJ1-3; the D gene is possibly TRBD1 (6 bases). This CDR3 has 14 amino acids. CDR1 is SQVTM and CDR2 is ANQGSEA in the germline V gene. Trimming took 7 bases from V and 1 from J, leaving 14 bases between them. CDR3 DNA sequence: TGCAGCGCTACTTTGGACAGTTCTGGAAACACCATATATTTT. This gives the protein CSATLDSSGNTIYF.